This T cell receptor (beta chain) appears in the sequencing data of a study of blood T cells in healthy people across ages. Study conclusions and caveats: Age advanced and TCR beta diversity per million T cells fell, roughly linearly.

For the second PCR, which ran for about 6 to 11 cycles, a sample-barcoded 5' primer and a J-beta primer mix were used. One entry per CDR3 protein, called by TCRdb with MiXCR from the 5' RACE reads. The table records over 1,500,000 distinct CDR3 sequences, around 40% of them present only once. The CDR3 sequence is 13 residues long. J gave up 4 bases and V 6 bases, and 3 bases lay outside the gene matches. The germline V gene has CDR1 SQVTM and CDR2 ANQGSEA. This clonotype appeared a few times. Its antigen is unidentified. The sequence was collected from a human donor in good health. The sequenced material came from blood. The V and J genes are TRBV29-1 and TRBJ2-3; 11 positions match TRBD2. Written as DNA, the CDR3 is TGCAGCGTGGCGACTAGCGGGGCAGATACGCAGTATTTT. This translates into CSVATSGADTQYF.